Presented here are 30 T cell receptor beta chains from one specimen sequenced in a study of T cells in women clearing cervical HPV infection. Clones were read by immunoSEQ multiplex PCR, and TCRdb kept only the in-frame ones, dropping some. The sample totals around 30,000 clones. Sequencing input: blood buffy coat. The source of these receptors is a woman between 18 and 69 years old with a cervical HPV16 infection that either progressed to CIN3+ or cleared (not recorded which).

To note about this clone: Coverage ceases 3 residues before the CDR3 finishes, and the germline J gene fills in the end. The chain uses TRBV10-3 and TRBJ1-1; 7 nucleotides line up with TRBD1. The CDR3 length is 14 residues. The J segment lost 1 base and the V segment lost 7 bases, leaving 6 bases of the junction unmatched. In germline, CDR1 is ENHRY, CDR2 SYGVKD. This CDR3 reads CAINTGVKNTEAFF. Partial CDR3 DNA: TGTGCCATCAATACAGGGGTCAAGAACACTGAA.

Of note for this clone: The CDR3 is cut off 3 residues early in the read; its end comes from the germline J gene. The chain carries TRBV2 and TRBJ1-1, with 8 bases fitting TRBD1. The trim removed 6 bases at V and 5 bases at J, leaving 8 bases unmatched. Germline V lookup: CDR1 SNHLY, CDR2 FYNNEI. The CDR3 runs to 14 residues. The CDR3 DNA, read in part, is TGTGCCAGCAGCTCAACAGGGGGATCGACTGAA. Protein: CASSSTGGSTE. The whole CDR3 region reads CASSSTGGSTEAFF.

With respect to this clone: The DNA ends 3 residues before the CDR3 does, and the rest of the CDR3 is filled in from the germline J gene. The V gene is TRBV2, the J gene TRBJ1-2, with D tentatively TRBD1 (6 bases). In germline, CDR1 is SNHLY, CDR2 FYNNEI. The CDR3 contains 15 residues. The ends were cut back, 5 bases at V and 3 bases at J, with 16 bases in the middle. CDR3 DNA, as far as it was read: TGTGCCAGCAGTCCTCAGGGGACCCGCGACTATGGC. It translates to CASSPQGTRDYG. The entire CDR3 protein is CASSPQGTRDYGYTF.

In regard to this clone: The read halts 3 residues ahead of the CDR3 end, with the missing end drawn from the germline J gene. The chain recombines TRBV4-1 with TRBJ1-2, with D perhaps TRBD1 (5 bases). The CDR3 contains 16 residues. Trimming pared 2 bases from V and 2 bases from J, leaving 15 bases between. The germline V gene encodes CDR1 MGHRA and CDR2 YSYEKL. CDR3 sequence: CASSQWTSGKNYGYTF. The CDR3 DNA, read in part, is TGCGCCAGCAGCCAATGGACCTCAGGGAAGAACTATGGC.

Notes on this clone: The CDR3 end falls 3 residues outside the read, so it is completed with the germline J gene. The chain uses TRBV7-2 and TRBJ2-4; no firm D call. From germline, CDR1 is SGHTA and CDR2 FQGNSA. The CDR3 is 14 amino acids. The CDR3 reads CASSLRSENYGQYF. The covered CDR3 bases are TGTGCCAGCAGCTTAAGGTCAGAGAACTATGGT.

To note about this clone: The CDR3 is cut off 3 residues early in the read; its end comes from the germline J gene. Other DNA sequences within the sample encode an identical CDR3. The chain couples TRBV7-6 to TRBJ2-3, with a possible D match to TRBD2 (6 bases). CDR1 and CDR2 (germline): SGHVS, FNYEAQ. The CDR3 consists of 15 residues. The V end lost 2 bases, the J end lost 2 bases, and 11 bases lay between the germline ends. CDR3 DNA (partial): TGTGCCAGCAGCTTATTATGGGGGGTCACAGATACG. Its protein product is CASSLLWGVTDT. The CDR3 in full is CASSLLWGVTDTQYF.

As regards this clone: The read terminates 3 residues before the CDR3 end, so the remaining end is supplied by the germline J gene. This chain connects TRBV10-3 to TRBJ2-3; the D gene is possibly TRBD2 (5 bases). Germline CDR1 reads ENHRY; CDR2 reads SYGVKD. This CDR3 is 16 amino acids long. The CDR3 here is CAISDLRVQSNQPQYF. CDR3 DNA, as far as it was read: TGTGCCATCAGTGACCTGAGGGTCCAGTCGAATCAGCCG.

The CDR3 loop reads CASSFLAGGPYEQYF. The covered CDR3 bases are TGTGCCAGCAGCTTTCTAGCGGGAGGCCCCTACGAG. The chain carries TRBV7-2 and TRBJ2-7; TRBD2 matches at 11 bases. The DNA ends 3 residues before the CDR3 does, and the rest of the CDR3 is filled in from the germline J gene. The CDR3 is made up of 15 amino acids. Per germline, CDR1 SGHTA and CDR2 FQGNSA. Unmatched junction bases numbered 3, after V lost 3 bases and J lost 2 bases. Supplemented by reference TRBV7-2 and TRBJ2-7, the full variable domain reads GAGVSQSPSNKVTEKGKDVELRCDPISGHTALYWYRQSLGQGLEFLIYFQGNSAPDKSGLPSDRFSAERTGGSVSTLTIQRTQQEDSAVYLCASSFLAGGPYEQYFGPGTRLTVT.

As to this clone: The CDR3 end lies 3 residues beyond the end of the read and is filled in from the germline J gene. V and J are TRBV2 and TRBJ2-1; D perhaps matches TRBD2 (5 bases). The germline gives CDR1 SNHLY, CDR2 FYNNEI. Trimming left V 4 bases short and J 4 bases short, with 11 bases between. This CDR3 has 14 amino acids. The CDR3 sequence is CASSAALAYNEQFF. The sequenced part of the CDR3 DNA is TGTGCCAGCAGTGCAGCCCTAGCATACAATGAG.

Turning to this clone: The read comes to an end 3 residues before the CDR3 does, leaving the germline J gene to fill in the end. V is TRBV5-1 and J is TRBJ1-1, with 11 bases matching TRBD1. The CDR3 is made up of 16 amino acids. Germline CDR1 SGHRS, CDR2 YFSETQ. J was trimmed by 5 bases and V by 4 bases; bases with no gene match: 10. The CDR3 DNA, read in part, is TGCGCCAGCAGCGCGAGGACAGGGGGCGGGGGAACTGAA. Protein product: CASSARTGGGGTE. The whole CDR3 protein reads CASSARTGGGGTEAFF. Filled out from reference TRBV5-1 and TRBJ1-1, the complete variable domain reads KAGVTQTPRYLIKTRGQQVTLSCSPISGHRSVSWYQQTPGQGLQFLFEYFSETQRNKGNFPGRFSGRQFSNSRSEMNVSTLELGDSALYLCASSARTGGGGTEAFFGQGTRLTVV.

Concerning this clone itself: The observed sequence ends 3 residues before the CDR3 terminus, with the missing tail filled in from the germline J gene. This chain joins TRBV19 and TRBJ1-5, with 10 bases matching TRBD1. CDR3 length: 20 residues. CDR1 is LNHDA, CDR2 SQIVND, per germline (reference sequence). V trimming: 3 bases; J trimming: 2 bases; junction bases outside the gene matches: 16. CDR3 sequence: CASSIAKGTGAAFGNQPQHF. The DNA read from the CDR3 is TGTGCCAGTAGTATCGCCAAAGGGACAGGGGCCGCGTTTGGCAATCAGCCC.

With respect to this clone: The read terminates 3 residues ahead of where the CDR3 ends, so the germline J gene completes it. The genes are TRBV30 and TRBJ2-1, with unresolved D. Trimming cost V 8 bases and J 8 bases, with 13 bases left between them. Germline V CDR1 and CDR2: GTSNPN, SVGIG (reference sequence). This CDR3 contains 11 residues. The CDR3: CASSFRDEQFF. The sequenced part of the CDR3 DNA is TGTGCCAGCTCGTTTCGCGATGAG.

On this clone: The read ends 3 residues shy of where the CDR3 ends; the end is completed using the germline J gene. The V gene is TRBV19, the J gene TRBJ1-1, with a weak D call TRBD1 (5 bases). The CDR3 contains 14 residues. The ends were cut back, 8 bases at V and 3 bases at J, with 16 bases in the middle. Germline V CDR1 and CDR2: LNHDA, SQIVND (reference sequence). The CDR3 spells CASVRQGGDTEAFF. The CDR3 DNA, read in part, is TGTGCCAGTGTCCGTCAGGGCGGGGACACTGAA. The complete variable domain, with remaining parts taken from reference TRBV19 and TRBJ1-1, reads DGGITQSPKYLFRKEGQNVTLSCEQNLNHDAMYWYRQDPGQGLRLIYYSQIVNDFQKGDIAEGYSVSREKKESFPLTVTSAQKNPTAFYLCASVRQGGDTEAFFGQGTRLTVV.

Regarding this clone: The read comes to an end 3 residues before the CDR3 does, leaving the germline J gene to fill in the end. V usage is TRBV7-9 and J usage is TRBJ1-1; 9 nucleotides agree with TRBD1. CDR3 length equals 14 residues. Unmatched junction bases numbered 5, after V lost 5 bases and J lost 4 bases. CDR1 is SEHNR, CDR2 FQNEAQ, per germline (reference sequence). The CDR3 here is CASSPTGGATEAFF. CDR3 DNA, as far as it was read: TGTGCCAGCAGCCCGACAGGGGGTGCCACTGAA.

Turning to this clone: The CDR3 goes on 3 residues after the read ends, and that part is filled in from the germline J gene. The V call is TRBV6-2 or TRBV6-3, the J call TRBJ2-2; TRBD2 might be the D (6 bases). CDR1 and CDR2 (germline): MNHEY, SVGEGT. There are 16 residues in the CDR3. CDR3 sequence: CASSYSRGSQNEKLFF. The CDR3 bases that were read are TGTGCCAGCAGTTACTCCCGGGGGTCCCAGAATGAAAAG.

As regards this clone: At one end the junction does not follow the germline gene, possibly because of a read error. The part of the CDR3 DNA that was read is TGTGCTAGCAGCTTAGGAGACACAGGGGGGATAGATACG. Protein sequence: CASSLGDTGGIDT. The whole CDR3 protein reads CASSLGDTGGIDTQYF. This rearrangement joins TRBV7-7 to TRBJ2-3; TRBD1 matches at 8 bases. The read comes to an end 3 residues before the CDR3 does, leaving the germline J gene to fill in the end. Germline CDR1 reads SSHAT; CDR2 reads FNYEAQ (reference sequence). The CDR3 has 16 amino acids.

In regard to this clone: This CDR3 is also generated by other DNA sequences in the sample. The CDR3 protein is CASSQGTGNEKLFF. The sequenced CDR3 bases are TGCGCCAGCAGCCAAGGAACAGGGAATGAAAAA. V and J are TRBV4-1 and TRBJ1-4, with D possibly being TRBD1 (6 bases). The CDR3 is cut off 3 residues early in the read; its end comes from the germline J gene. Trimming removed 1 base at V and 5 bases at J, with 8 bases between. The CDR3 is 14 amino acids. Germline CDR1 and CDR2: MGHRA and YSYEKL.

In the case of this clone: The observed sequence ends 3 residues before the CDR3 terminus, with the missing tail filled in from the germline J gene. The chain uses TRBV20-1 and TRBJ2-1; TRBD2 aligns across 12 bases. From germline, CDR1 is DFQATT and CDR2 SNEGSKA (reference sequence). V gave up 0 bases and J gave up 0 bases; unmatched junction bases: 9. The CDR3 extends over 19 amino acids. Partial CDR3 DNA: TGCAGTGCTAGAGATCGAACTAGCGGGAGGTCAAACTCCTACAATGAG. Protein: CSARDRTSGRSNSYNE. The complete CDR3 protein is CSARDRTSGRSNSYNEQFF.

On this clone itself: The read gets to within 3 residues of the CDR3 end, and the germline J gene fills in the rest. The chain combines TRBV7-2 with TRBJ2-7; 8 bases map to TRBD2. V trimming: 0 bases; J trimming: 2 bases; junction bases outside the gene matches: 9. This CDR3 comprises 17 residues. Germline V gives CDR1 SGHTA, CDR2 FQGNSA. The CDR3 DNA, read in part, is TGTGCCAGCAGCTTAGCGACTAGGAGCGGGAGCCCCTACGAG. This sequence encodes CASSLATRSGSPYE. In full, the CDR3 reads CASSLATRSGSPYEQYF.

With regard to this clone: The read terminates 3 residues ahead of where the CDR3 ends, so the germline J gene completes it. The chain combines TRBV12-3 or TRBV12-4 with TRBJ2-7; TRBD2 might be the D (8 bases). Trimming pared 6 bases from V and 0 bases from J, leaving 15 bases between. The CDR3 extends over 15 amino acids. The CDR3: CASSQRGTASYEQYF. The part of the CDR3 DNA that was read is TGTGCCAGCAGCCAGCGGGGGACAGCCTCCTACGAG.

Turning to this clone: Germline and junction disagree at one end, which may indicate a read error. The missing CDR3 end, 3 residues past where the read stops, is filled in from the germline J gene. Other DNA variants within this sample encode the same CDR3. The chain is built from TRBV5-1 and TRBJ1-3; D may be TRBD1 (5 bases). Germline CDR1 SGHRS, CDR2 YFSETQ. The length of the CDR3 is 15 residues. The CDR3 protein is CASSLEGLWGNTIYF. The DNA read from the CDR3 is TGCGCCAGCAGCTTGGAGGGGTTGTGGGGAAACACT.

Remarks on this clone: The read comes to an end 3 residues before the CDR3 does, leaving the germline J gene to fill in the end. The chain combines TRBV19 with TRBJ2-3, with 10 bases aligning to TRBD1. The CDR3 runs 16 residues. Germline values: CDR1 LNHDA, CDR2 SQIVND (reference sequence). V lost 1 base, J lost 4 bases, and 5 bases stayed unmatched. The CDR3 is CASSIGGQGVSDTQYF. The sequenced part of the CDR3 DNA is TGTGCCAGTAGTATAGGAGGACAGGGGGTCTCAGATACG. Looking up the rest from reference TRBV19 and TRBJ2-3 gives the full variable domain: DGGITQSPKYLFRKEGQNVTLSCEQNLNHDAMYWYRQDPGQGLRLIYYSQIVNDFQKGDIAEGYSVSREKKESFPLTVTSAQKNPTAFYLCASSIGGQGVSDTQYFGPGTRLTVL.

As regards this clone: The read gets to within 3 residues of the CDR3 end, and the germline J gene fills in the rest. The rearrangement uses TRBV5-1 and TRBJ2-2; D remains ambiguous. V was cut by 2 bases and J by 3 bases, with 8 bases left in between. Germline lookup yields CDR1 SGHRS and CDR2 YFSETQ. The CDR3 has 14 residues. The CDR3 sequence: CASSFIHHTGELFF. The DNA read from the CDR3 is TGCGCCAGCAGCTTCATACATCACACCGGGGAG.

With regard to this clone: The CDR3 extends 3 residues past the end of the read, so its final part is completed from the germline J gene. V is TRBV7-9 and J is TRBJ1-2; D not resolved. The CDR3 consists of 15 residues. Germline CDR1 reads SEHNR; CDR2 reads FQNEAQ (reference sequence). CDR3 protein: CASSFLGSGAYDYTF. Incomplete CDR3 DNA: TGTGCCAGCAGCTTTCTTGGTAGCGGAGCCTACGAC.

Comments on this clone: The read comes to an end 3 residues before the CDR3 does, leaving the germline J gene to fill in the end. The V call is TRBV7-6, the J call TRBJ1-4, with TRBD1 identical over 10 bases. V shed 4 bases and J 5 bases; nucleotides not matched to a gene: 1. Germline CDR1 is SGHVS and CDR2 is FNYEAQ. The CDR3 sequence is 14 residues long. CDR3 DNA (partial): TGTGCCAGCAGCTGGGACAGGGGAAATGAAAAA. The encoded protein is CASSWDRGNEK. The complete CDR3 protein is CASSWDRGNEKLFF.

Comments on this clone: The CDR3 extends 3 residues past the end of the read, so its final part is completed from the germline J gene. J is TRBJ2-7 and V is TRBV4-1; D gene uncertain. This CDR3 has 15 amino acids. Deletions cut 4 bases from V and 2 bases from J, with 15 bases between. Germline lookup yields CDR1 MGHRA and CDR2 YSYEKL. The CDR3 bases that were read are TGCGCCAGCAGCCGATGGCAGGATAGTACCTACGAG. As protein: CASSRWQDSTYE. The complete CDR3 reads CASSRWQDSTYEQYF.

As to this clone: The observed sequence ends 3 residues before the CDR3 terminus, with the missing tail filled in from the germline J gene. This chain uses TRBV30 with TRBJ1-2; tentatively, D is TRBD1 (5 bases). Trimming removed 3 bases at V and 6 bases at J, with 23 bases between. This CDR3 contains 16 residues. From germline, CDR1 is GTSNPN and CDR2 SVGIG (reference sequence). The sequenced part of the CDR3 DNA is TGTGCCTGGAGAGGGCTGGCAGGGATCCATAGTGATGGC. Protein product: CAWRGLAGIHSDG. The complete CDR3 protein is CAWRGLAGIHSDGYTF. The entire variable domain, with the rest obtained from reference TRBV30 and TRBJ1-2, is as follows: SQTIHQWPATLVQPVGSPLSLECTVEGTSNPNLYWYRQAAGRGLQLLFYSVGIGQISSEVPQNLSASRPQDRQFILSSKKLLLSDSGFYLCAWRGLAGIHSDGYTFGSGTRLTVV.

The covered CDR3 bases are TGTGCCAGCAGCCCGGACAGGTACGACAATGAG. Translation: CASSPDRYDNE. The CDR3 in its entirety is CASSPDRYDNEQFF. This chain connects TRBV11-2 to TRBJ2-1, with 7 bases identical to TRBD1. The CDR3 extends 3 residues past the end of the read, so its final part is completed from the germline J gene. The CDR3 runs to 14 residues. Trimming cost V 5 bases and J 5 bases; bases outside gene matches: 6. Germline CDR1 reads SGHAT; CDR2 reads FQNNGV.

As concerns this clone: The CDR3 end falls 3 residues outside the read, so it is completed with the germline J gene. V usage is TRBV19 and J usage is TRBJ1-5; 7 positions agree with TRBD1. The V and J ends lost 2 bases and 2 bases, in that order; junction bases with no gene match: 3. Germline-derived CDR1 and CDR2 are LNHDA and SQIVND (reference sequence). The CDR3 consists of 15 residues. The CDR3 is CASSITGAGNQPQHF. CDR3 DNA, as far as it was read: TGTGCCAGTAGTATAACAGGGGCTGGCAATCAGCCC.

With respect to this clone: Coverage ceases 3 residues before the CDR3 finishes, and the germline J gene fills in the end. This sequence joins TRBV30 and TRBJ2-7; 7 nucleotides agree with TRBD2. Germline CDR1 reads GTSNPN; CDR2 reads SVGIG (reference sequence). This CDR3 is built from 13 residues. Trimming cost V 0 bases and J 6 bases; bases outside gene matches: 5. The CDR3 DNA, read in part, is TGTGCCTGGAGTGTGGGGACTACACGCGAG. Protein sequence: CAWSVGTTRE. The CDR3 in full is CAWSVGTTREQYF.